This T cell receptor beta chain stems from a study of cytomegalovirus exposure and HLA in healthy donors. This clone was detected once. As yet, its antigen is unknown. Germline-derived CDR1 and CDR2 are MGHDK and SYGVNS. The CDR3 is 14 residues long. V dropped 3 bases and J dropped 3 bases, with 11 bases sitting between them. It was with 60 Vbeta and 13 Jbeta primers that the PCR ran. Profiled with immunoSEQ multiplex PCR; TCRdb holds only in-frame clones, not every one. Of roughly 230,000 clones in the sample, over 90% were seen once. Study-wide results and caveats: Based on reports, TCR beta sequences accurately predicted HLA-A and HLA-B alleles for most subjects.

The TCR originated in a girl aged 2-9 years in good health and CMV-seronegative. The rearrangement uses TRBV25-1 and TRBJ1-2; weak D call: TRBD1 (6 bases). The specimen was PBMCs. The CDR3 loop reads CASSDPRTDYGYTF. The DNA for the CDR3 is TGTGCCAGCAGTGACCCCCGGACAGACTATGGCTACACCTTC.